The rows below give T cell receptor beta chains drawn from one sample of a study of blood T cell repertoires in COVID-19. The repertoire was sequenced with immunoSEQ multiplex PCR; TCRdb's copy has only in-frame clones and lacks some. Of fewer than 70,000 clones detected, 78% appear once; the ten largest clones hold nearly 5%. Source material: peripheral blood. All receptors derive from a human donor in a cohort sampled during active COVID-19. The CDR3 runs from the conserved cysteine through the conserved F or W. Each record gives: CDR3 DNA, CDR3 protein, J gene, V gene, D gene, clone size. A D gene is named only where the DNA matches it firmly. Clone size is shown for a subset of rows, as once, few, many or a class of expanded clone.

cdr3_nt: TGTGCCAGCAGTTACGGGACAGGGAATAGTCAGCCCCAGCATTTT
cdr3_aa: CASSYGTGNSQPQHF
j_call: TRBJ1-5
v_call: TRBV6-5
d_call: TRBD1
clone_size: few

cdr3_nt: TGTGCCAGCAGTCACAAGACGACAGGAAACTACGAGCAGTACTTC
cdr3_aa: CASSHKTTGNYEQYF
j_call: TRBJ2-7
v_call: TRBV6-5
d_call: -
clone_size: -

cdr3_nt: TGTGCCAGCAGCTTAGCCGGGGGATATGGCAATCAGCCCCAGCATTTT
cdr3_aa: CASSLAGGYGNQPQHF
j_call: TRBJ1-5
v_call: TRBV7-8
d_call: -
clone_size: -

cdr3_nt: TGTGCCAGCAGTCTCGGACAGGTTCTTGGAGAGACCCAGTACTTC
cdr3_aa: CASSLGQVLGETQYF
j_call: TRBJ2-5
v_call: TRBV2
d_call: TRBD1
clone_size: -

cdr3_nt: TGTGCCAGTAGTCCCCCGGGGGGAAGGTCCTACAATGAGCAGTTCTTC
cdr3_aa: CASSPPGGRSYNEQFF
j_call: TRBJ2-1
v_call: TRBV19
d_call: TRBD2
clone_size: -

cdr3_nt: TGCGCCAGCAGCCCTATGCCGGACAGGGGGGCCGAGCAGTACTTC
cdr3_aa: CASSPMPDRGAEQYF
j_call: TRBJ2-7
v_call: TRBV5-1
d_call: TRBD1
clone_size: -

cdr3_nt: TGTGCCAGCAGTTACTCAAAGAACAGGGGCCCCCAGCATTTT
cdr3_aa: CASSYSKNRGPQHF
j_call: TRBJ1-5
v_call: TRBV6-5
d_call: TRBD1
clone_size: -

cdr3_nt: TGTGCCAGCAGTTATTCCGGGACAGGGCATTTCGAGCAGTACTTC
cdr3_aa: CASSYSGTGHFEQYF
j_call: TRBJ2-7
v_call: TRBV6-5
d_call: TRBD1
clone_size: -

cdr3_nt: TGTGCCAGTAGTCCCCATTCCCCCGGGACTAGCTACGAGCAGTACTTC
cdr3_aa: CASSPHSPGTSYEQYF
j_call: TRBJ2-7
v_call: TRBV19
d_call: TRBD2
clone_size: once

cdr3_nt: TGTGCCAGCAGTTCTAGGGACAGCCGCTCCTACGAGCAGTACTTC
cdr3_aa: CASSSRDSRSYEQYF
j_call: TRBJ2-7
v_call: TRBV9
d_call: TRBD1
clone_size: -

cdr3_nt: TGCGCCAGCAGCCCCCGGACAGGTGACTACAATGAGCAGTTCTTC
cdr3_aa: CASSPRTGDYNEQFF
j_call: TRBJ2-1
v_call: TRBV5-1
d_call: TRBD1
clone_size: once

cdr3_nt: TGTGCCAGCAGCTTAAGTTGGGGACAGGGGAACGAGCAGTACTTC
cdr3_aa: CASSLSWGQGNEQYF
j_call: TRBJ2-7
v_call: TRBV7-6
d_call: TRBD1
clone_size: -

cdr3_nt: TGTGCCAGCAGCTTGGGGACAGGGGACAATCAGCCCCAGCATTTT
cdr3_aa: CASSLGTGDNQPQHF
j_call: TRBJ1-5
v_call: TRBV7-8
d_call: TRBD1
clone_size: many

cdr3_nt: TGTGCCACCAGCGGGGGACTTTCCGGGGCCAACGTCCTGACTTTC
cdr3_aa: CATSGGLSGANVLTF
j_call: TRBJ2-6
v_call: TRBV15
d_call: -
clone_size: -

cdr3_nt: TGTGCCAGCGGGGGACTTTACGAGCAGTACTTC
cdr3_aa: CASGGLYEQYF
j_call: TRBJ2-7
v_call: TRBV6-5
d_call: -
clone_size: few

cdr3_nt: TGTGCCAGCAGCCCTGACAGCCGAACCGCTGAAGCTTTCTTT
cdr3_aa: CASSPDSRTAEAFF
j_call: TRBJ1-1
v_call: TRBV7-9
d_call: -
clone_size: -

cdr3_nt: TGTGCCATCAGTGACAGGAAGGAGGATAATTCACCCCTCCACTTT
cdr3_aa: CAISDRKEDNSPLHF
j_call: TRBJ1-6
v_call: TRBV10-3
d_call: -
clone_size: -

cdr3_nt: TGCAGCGTTGAGGAGGGGGCGAGGACTGAAGCTTTCTTT
cdr3_aa: CSVEEGARTEAFF
j_call: TRBJ1-1
v_call: TRBV29-1
d_call: TRBD1
clone_size: -

cdr3_nt: TGCAGTGTTCCCAGCGGGGTTGGCTACACCTTC
cdr3_aa: CSVPSGVGYTF
j_call: TRBJ1-2
v_call: TRBV20-1
d_call: -
clone_size: -

cdr3_nt: TGTGCCAGCAGTTACGGCCCTAGTACCACTAAGGACGAGCAGTACTTC
cdr3_aa: CASSYGPSTTKDEQYF
j_call: TRBJ2-7
v_call: TRBV27
d_call: -
clone_size: -

cdr3_nt: TGTGCCAGCAGCTTAGGACTAGCGTCCAATGAGCAGTTCTTC
cdr3_aa: CASSLGLASNEQFF
j_call: TRBJ2-1
v_call: TRBV7-2
d_call: TRBD2
clone_size: -

cdr3_nt: TGTGCCAGCAGCTTAGGGTCTGCGGGTGAAGCTTTCTTT
cdr3_aa: CASSLGSAGEAFF
j_call: TRBJ1-1
v_call: TRBV11-3
d_call: -
clone_size: -

cdr3_nt: TGTGCCAGCACCTGGGGCCCGATGCGGGGCTACACCTTC
cdr3_aa: CASTWGPMRGYTF
j_call: TRBJ1-2
v_call: TRBV2
d_call: -
clone_size: once

cdr3_nt: TGTGCCAGCAGCTCCATATCGCTAAATGAGCAGTTCTTC
cdr3_aa: CASSSISLNEQFF
j_call: TRBJ2-1
v_call: TRBV7-9
d_call: -
clone_size: once

cdr3_nt: TGTGCCAGTAGTATAGTCCCAGGGCGGTACTCCTACGAGCAGTACTTC
cdr3_aa: CASSIVPGRYSYEQYF
j_call: TRBJ2-7
v_call: TRBV19
d_call: -
clone_size: -

cdr3_nt: TGTGCCAGCAGCCCTTGGGAGGGGCTCGAGCAGTACTTC
cdr3_aa: CASSPWEGLEQYF
j_call: TRBJ2-7
v_call: TRBV13
d_call: TRBD2
clone_size: -

cdr3_nt: TGTGCCAGCAGCAAACAGGTTATCCCTAATGAAAAACTGTTTTTT
cdr3_aa: CASSKQVIPNEKLFF
j_call: TRBJ1-4
v_call: TRBV27
d_call: -
clone_size: -

cdr3_nt: TGTGCCAGCAGTTACCAGATCGCCTACGAGCAGTACTTC
cdr3_aa: CASSYQIAYEQYF
j_call: TRBJ2-7
v_call: TRBV27
d_call: -
clone_size: -

cdr3_nt: TGTGCCAGCAGTTTGCAGGGGGTCTATGGCTACACCTTC
cdr3_aa: CASSLQGVYGYTF
j_call: TRBJ1-2
v_call: TRBV12-3/TRBV12-4
d_call: TRBD1
clone_size: -

cdr3_nt: TGCGCCAGCAGCCAAGGACCATTGGGGGGAACTGAAGCTTTCTTT
cdr3_aa: CASSQGPLGGTEAFF
j_call: TRBJ1-1
v_call: TRBV4-1
d_call: -
clone_size: few

cdr3_nt: TGTGCCAGCAGCCAAGATAGTTGGCGGGAGACACTTTCGAATGAGCAGTTCTTC
cdr3_aa: CASSQDSWRETLSNEQFF
j_call: TRBJ2-1
v_call: TRBV3-1/TRBV3-2
d_call: TRBD2
clone_size: -

cdr3_nt: TGTGCCAGCAGTCGGTACACTGAAGCTTTCTTT
cdr3_aa: CASSRYTEAFF
j_call: TRBJ1-1
v_call: TRBV6-2/TRBV6-3
d_call: -
clone_size: -

cdr3_nt: TGTGCCAGCAGCTTGGGCCCGGGATCCTACGAGCAGTACTTC
cdr3_aa: CASSLGPGSYEQYF
j_call: TRBJ2-7
v_call: TRBV5-4
d_call: -
clone_size: -

cdr3_nt: TGTGCCAGCAGCCTTAAAGACAGCTATGGCTACACCTTC
cdr3_aa: CASSLKDSYGYTF
j_call: TRBJ1-2
v_call: TRBV3-1/TRBV3-2
d_call: -
clone_size: -

cdr3_nt: TGTGCCAGCAGCACCACAGGGTTTCGGACTGAAGCTTTCTTT
cdr3_aa: CASSTTGFRTEAFF
j_call: TRBJ1-1
v_call: TRBV6-6
d_call: -
clone_size: -

cdr3_nt: TGTGCCAGCAGCGCTGGGGACAGGGTCTCCTATGGCTACACCTTC
cdr3_aa: CASSAGDRVSYGYTF
j_call: TRBJ1-2
v_call: TRBV9
d_call: TRBD1
clone_size: medium-sized

cdr3_nt: TGTGCCAGCACCCCATCAGGGACAATCAAGACTGAAGCTTTCTTT
cdr3_aa: CASTPSGTIKTEAFF
j_call: TRBJ1-1
v_call: TRBV6-2/TRBV6-3
d_call: -
clone_size: few

cdr3_nt: TGTGCCTGGAGTGACAAGGACAGGGGAACGTCAAGCAATCAGCCCCAGCATTTT
cdr3_aa: CAWSDKDRGTSSNQPQHF
j_call: TRBJ1-5
v_call: TRBV30
d_call: TRBD1
clone_size: -

cdr3_nt: TGCGCCAGCAGCGCTTTAGGGAGCGGGGGGCGGCAACAAGAGACCCAGTACTTC
cdr3_aa: CASSALGSGGRQQETQYF
j_call: TRBJ2-5
v_call: TRBV5-1
d_call: TRBD2
clone_size: few

cdr3_nt: TGTGCCAGCTCACCAGACAGGGGGCACAATTCACCCCTCCACTTT
cdr3_aa: CASSPDRGHNSPLHF
j_call: TRBJ1-6
v_call: TRBV18
d_call: TRBD1
clone_size: -

cdr3_nt: TGTGCCAGCAGCGTAGAGGGACAGCAAATACCGTCAAGCTCCTACGAGCAGTACTTC
cdr3_aa: CASSVEGQQIPSSSYEQYF
j_call: TRBJ2-7
v_call: TRBV9
d_call: TRBD1
clone_size: -

cdr3_nt: TGTGCCAGCTCACCTGGCAGGGTGTGGAGCAATCAGCCCCAGCATTTT
cdr3_aa: CASSPGRVWSNQPQHF
j_call: TRBJ1-5
v_call: TRBV18
d_call: -
clone_size: -

cdr3_nt: TGTGCCAGCAGCCAAGCGATTGGACTAGCGGGGGGAACCTACGAGCAGTACTTC
cdr3_aa: CASSQAIGLAGGTYEQYF
j_call: TRBJ2-7
v_call: TRBV4-2
d_call: TRBD2
clone_size: -

cdr3_nt: TGTGCCAGCAGTGATTACATGTCTTCCACTGAAGCTTTCTTT
cdr3_aa: CASSDYMSSTEAFF
j_call: TRBJ1-1
v_call: TRBV6-1
d_call: -
clone_size: once

cdr3_nt: TGTGCCAGCAGCGCCTTGGTAGGGGGCAACACTGAAGCTTTCTTT
cdr3_aa: CASSALVGGNTEAFF
j_call: TRBJ1-1
v_call: TRBV7-9
d_call: TRBD1
clone_size: -

cdr3_nt: TGTGCCAGCAGGGCGGGGAATTCACCCCTCCACTTT
cdr3_aa: CASRAGNSPLHF
j_call: TRBJ1-6
v_call: TRBV2
d_call: -
clone_size: -

cdr3_nt: TGTGCCAGCAGCCAAGACCCGACAGAGATGAACACTGAAGCTTTCTTT
cdr3_aa: CASSQDPTEMNTEAFF
j_call: TRBJ1-1
v_call: TRBV3-1/TRBV3-2
d_call: -
clone_size: -

cdr3_nt: TGTGCCAGCAGTTCCGGACAGGGTCTTGAAGCTTTCTTT
cdr3_aa: CASSSGQGLEAFF
j_call: TRBJ1-1
v_call: TRBV6-5
d_call: TRBD1
clone_size: -

cdr3_nt: TGTGCCAGCAGTTACGAGGGCCTTGAAGCTTTCTTT
cdr3_aa: CASSYEGLEAFF
j_call: TRBJ1-1
v_call: TRBV6-5
d_call: -
clone_size: -

cdr3_nt: TGTGCCAGCAGCTTAGCGGGGAACAGAGGGACCCAGTACTTC
cdr3_aa: CASSLAGNRGTQYF
j_call: TRBJ2-5
v_call: TRBV11-2
d_call: -
clone_size: -

cdr3_nt: TGTGCCAGCTCTCCAGACAGGTCGTATGGCTACACCTTC
cdr3_aa: CASSPDRSYGYTF
j_call: TRBJ1-2
v_call: TRBV18
d_call: -
clone_size: -

cdr3_nt: TGTGCCAGCAGTAGATACGGGACTGAAGCTTTCTTT
cdr3_aa: CASSRYGTEAFF
j_call: TRBJ1-1
v_call: TRBV28
d_call: -
clone_size: -

cdr3_nt: TGTGCCAGGGACAGGGGAAGAGGCGAGCAGTACTTC
cdr3_aa: CARDRGRGEQYF
j_call: TRBJ2-7
v_call: TRBV2
d_call: TRBD1
clone_size: many

cdr3_nt: TGTGCCAGTAGTATTCGTCTAGCGGGGGGCTCCCCGAGCGAGCAGTACTTC
cdr3_aa: CASSIRLAGGSPSEQYF
j_call: TRBJ2-7
v_call: TRBV19
d_call: TRBD2
clone_size: -

cdr3_nt: TGTGCCAGTACCCAAGGGACAGGCCGAAATCAGCCCCAGCATTTT
cdr3_aa: CASTQGTGRNQPQHF
j_call: TRBJ1-5
v_call: TRBV19
d_call: TRBD1
clone_size: -